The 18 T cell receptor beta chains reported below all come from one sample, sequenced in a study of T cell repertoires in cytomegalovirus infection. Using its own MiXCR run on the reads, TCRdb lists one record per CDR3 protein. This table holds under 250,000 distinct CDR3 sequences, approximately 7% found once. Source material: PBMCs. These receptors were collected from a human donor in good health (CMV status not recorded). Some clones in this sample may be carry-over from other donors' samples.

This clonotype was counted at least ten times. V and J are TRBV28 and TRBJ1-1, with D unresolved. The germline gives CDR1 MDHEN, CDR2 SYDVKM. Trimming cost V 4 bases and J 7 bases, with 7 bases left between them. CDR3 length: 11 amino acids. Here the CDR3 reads CASSSTREAFF. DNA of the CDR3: TGTGCCAGCAGTTCAACACGTGAAGCTTTCTTT.

The CDR3 DNA sequence: TGTGCCAGCAGCCAAGTGACCGAAAGTGGCTACACCTTC. Its translation: CASSQVTESGYTF. The genes are TRBV14 and TRBJ1-2; D uncertain. CDR1 is SGHDN and CDR2 is FVKESK in the germline V gene. This CDR3 comprises 13 residues. Trimming removed 1 base at V and 7 bases at J, with 10 bases between.

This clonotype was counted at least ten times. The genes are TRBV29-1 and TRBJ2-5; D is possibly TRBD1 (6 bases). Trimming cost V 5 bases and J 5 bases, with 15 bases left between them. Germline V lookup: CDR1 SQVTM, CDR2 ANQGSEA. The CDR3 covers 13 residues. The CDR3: CSVSQGSKETQYF. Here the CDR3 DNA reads TGCAGCGTTTCACAGGGAAGTAAGGAGACCCAGTACTTC.

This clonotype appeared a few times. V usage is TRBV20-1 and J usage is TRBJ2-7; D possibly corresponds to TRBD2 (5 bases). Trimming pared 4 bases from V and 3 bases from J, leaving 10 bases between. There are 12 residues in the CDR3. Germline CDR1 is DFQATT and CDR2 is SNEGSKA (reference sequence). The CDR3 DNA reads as TGCAGTGCTAATGACGGGGACTACGAGCAGTACTTC. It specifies CSANDGDYEQYF.

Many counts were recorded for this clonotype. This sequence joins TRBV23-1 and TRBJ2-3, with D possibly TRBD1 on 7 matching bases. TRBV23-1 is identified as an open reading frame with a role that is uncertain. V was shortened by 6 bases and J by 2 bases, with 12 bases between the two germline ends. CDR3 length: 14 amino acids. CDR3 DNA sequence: TGCGCCAGCAGGCGGGACAGAGACACAGATACGCAGTATTTT. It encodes CASRRDRDTDTQYF.

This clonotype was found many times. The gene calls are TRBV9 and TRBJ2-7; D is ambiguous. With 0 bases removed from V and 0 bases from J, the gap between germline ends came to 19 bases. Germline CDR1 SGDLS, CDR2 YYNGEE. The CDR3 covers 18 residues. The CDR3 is CASSVAPPGNGYSYEQYF. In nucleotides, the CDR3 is TGTGCCAGCAGCGTAGCCCCCCCGGGTAACGGCTACTCCTACGAGCAGTACTTC.

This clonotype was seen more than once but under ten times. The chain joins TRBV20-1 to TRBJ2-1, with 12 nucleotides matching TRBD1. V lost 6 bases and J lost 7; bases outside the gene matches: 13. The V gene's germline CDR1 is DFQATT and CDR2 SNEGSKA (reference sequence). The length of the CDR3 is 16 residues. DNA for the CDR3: TGCAGTGCGCAGCGTTTCCGGGACAGGGGGCGGAATGAGCAGTTCTTC. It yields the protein CSAQRFRDRGRNEQFF.

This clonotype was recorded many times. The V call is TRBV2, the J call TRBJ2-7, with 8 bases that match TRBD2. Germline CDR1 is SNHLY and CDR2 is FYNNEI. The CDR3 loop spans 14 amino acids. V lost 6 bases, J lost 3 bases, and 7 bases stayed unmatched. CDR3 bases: TGTGCCAGCAGGGAAACTAGCGGATACTACGAGCAGTACTTC. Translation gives CASRETSGYYEQYF.

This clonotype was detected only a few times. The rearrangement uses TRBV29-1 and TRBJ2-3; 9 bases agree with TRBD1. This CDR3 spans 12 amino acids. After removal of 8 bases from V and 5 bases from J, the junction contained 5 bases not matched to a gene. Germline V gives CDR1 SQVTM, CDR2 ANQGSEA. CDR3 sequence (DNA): TGCAGCTTCGGGACAGGGCGAGATACGCAGTATTTT. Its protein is CSFGTGRDTQYF.

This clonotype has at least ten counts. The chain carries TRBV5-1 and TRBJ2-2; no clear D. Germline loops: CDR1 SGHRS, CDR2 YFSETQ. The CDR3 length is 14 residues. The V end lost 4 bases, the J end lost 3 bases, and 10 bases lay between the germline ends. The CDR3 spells CASSPGSYTGELFF. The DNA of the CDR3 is TGCGCCAGCAGCCCCGGGTCCTACACCGGGGAGCTGTTTTTT.

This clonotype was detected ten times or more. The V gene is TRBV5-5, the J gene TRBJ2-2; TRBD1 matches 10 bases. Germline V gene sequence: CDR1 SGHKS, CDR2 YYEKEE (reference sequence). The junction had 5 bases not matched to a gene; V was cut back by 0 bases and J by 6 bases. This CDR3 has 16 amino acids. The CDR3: CASSLVGTGVSGELFF. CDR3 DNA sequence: TGTGCCAGCAGCTTGGTAGGGACAGGGGTGTCCGGGGAGCTGTTTTTT.

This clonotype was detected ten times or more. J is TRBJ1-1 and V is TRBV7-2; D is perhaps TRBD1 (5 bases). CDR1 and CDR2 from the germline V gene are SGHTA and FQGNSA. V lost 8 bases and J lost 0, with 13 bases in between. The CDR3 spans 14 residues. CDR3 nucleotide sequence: TGTGCCAGCGGCAGGGACGGCCTGAACACTGAAGCTTTCTTT. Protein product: CASGRDGLNTEAFF. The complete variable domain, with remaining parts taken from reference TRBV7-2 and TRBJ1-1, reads GAGVSQSPSNKVTEKGKDVELRCDPISGHTALYWYRQSLGQGLEFLIYFQGNSAPDKSGLPSDRFSAERTGGSVSTLTIQRTQQEDSAVYLCASGRDGLNTEAFFGQGTRLTVV.

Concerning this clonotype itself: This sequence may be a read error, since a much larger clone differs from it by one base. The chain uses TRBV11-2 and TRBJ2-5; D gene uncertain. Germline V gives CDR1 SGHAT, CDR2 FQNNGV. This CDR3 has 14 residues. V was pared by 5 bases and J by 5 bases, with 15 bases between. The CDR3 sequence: CASSHPGLDETQYF. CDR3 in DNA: TGTGCCAGCAGCCATCCTGGCCTAGATGAGACCCAGTACTTC.

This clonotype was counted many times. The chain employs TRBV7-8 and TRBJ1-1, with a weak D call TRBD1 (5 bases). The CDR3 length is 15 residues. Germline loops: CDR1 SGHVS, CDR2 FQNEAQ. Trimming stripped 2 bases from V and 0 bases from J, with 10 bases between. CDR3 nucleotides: TGTGCCAGCAGCTTAAACGGGGCCATGAACACTGAAGCTTTCTTT. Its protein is CASSLNGAMNTEAFF.

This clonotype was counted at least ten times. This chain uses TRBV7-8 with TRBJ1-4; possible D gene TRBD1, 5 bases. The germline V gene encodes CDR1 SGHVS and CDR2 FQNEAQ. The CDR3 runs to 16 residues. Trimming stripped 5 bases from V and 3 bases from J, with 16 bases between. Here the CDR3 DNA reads TGTGCCAGCAGCCGAGACTTGGTCAGGGCTAATGAAAAACTGTTTTTT. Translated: CASSRDLVRANEKLFF.

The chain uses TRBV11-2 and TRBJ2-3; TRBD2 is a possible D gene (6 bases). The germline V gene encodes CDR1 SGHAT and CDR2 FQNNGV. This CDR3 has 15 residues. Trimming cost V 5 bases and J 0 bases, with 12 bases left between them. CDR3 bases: TGTGCCAGCAGCATCACTGGGACTAGCACAGATACGCAGTATTTT. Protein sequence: CASSITGTSTDTQYF. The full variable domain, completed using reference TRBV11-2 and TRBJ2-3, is EAGVAQSPRYKIIEKRQSVAFWCNPISGHATLYWYQQILGQGPKLLIQFQNNGVVDDSQLPKDRFSAERLKGVDSTLKIQPAKLEDSAVYLCASSITGTSTDTQYFGPGTRLTVL.

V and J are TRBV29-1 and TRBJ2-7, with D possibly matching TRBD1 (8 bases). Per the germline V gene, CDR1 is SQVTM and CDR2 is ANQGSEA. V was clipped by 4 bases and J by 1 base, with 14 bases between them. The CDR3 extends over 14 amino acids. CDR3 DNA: TGCAGCGTTGGGGGGGGGGACAGGTCCTACGAGCAGTACTTC. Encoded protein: CSVGGGDRSYEQYF.

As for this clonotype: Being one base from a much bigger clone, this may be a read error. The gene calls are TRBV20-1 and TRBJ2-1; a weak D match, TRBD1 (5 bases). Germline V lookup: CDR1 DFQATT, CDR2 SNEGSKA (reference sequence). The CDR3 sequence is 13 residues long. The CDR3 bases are TGCAGTGCTAGAGATCGGTCAGGGAATGAGCAGATCTTC. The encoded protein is CSARDRSGNEQIF.